Listed here are 18 T cell receptor beta chains from one sample, sequenced in a study of T cell repertoires in cytomegalovirus infection. One entry per CDR3 protein results from TCRdb running MiXCR on the reads. Of 110,000 to 150,000 distinct CDR3 sequences listed, over 25% are singletons. Their antigens remain unidentified. Sequencing used CD8+ T cells from cultured PBMCs, obtained from culture after CMV antigen stimulation. These receptors were taken from a human donor in good health (CMV status not recorded). Some clones in this sample may be carry-over from other donors' samples.

The chain employs TRBV12-3 or TRBV12-4 and TRBJ1-1; the D gene is possibly TRBD1 (5 bases). Trimming shortened V by 6 bases and J by 4 bases, and 18 bases separated the two germline ends. CDR3 size: 15 residues. The CDR3 spells CASSLDGGDTTEAFF. The CDR3 nucleotides are TGTGCCAGCAGCCTAGACGGAGGGGATACCACTGAAGCTTTCTTT.

This clonotype was found a few times. The J gene is TRBJ2-1, the V gene TRBV2, with 13 bases lining up with TRBD2. The junction had 12 bases not matched to a gene; V was cut back by 5 bases and J by 2 bases. CDR1 is SNHLY and CDR2 is FYNNEI in the germline V gene. The CDR3 loop spans 19 amino acids. CDR3 sequence (DNA): TGTGCCAGCAGTACCCTACTAGCGGGGGGGCCAAGTACCTACAATGAGCAGTTCTTC. This gives the protein CASSTLLAGGPSTYNEQFF.

The chain carries TRBV28 and TRBJ2-7; D may be TRBD1 (6 bases). Trimming cost V 4 bases and J 3 bases, with 10 bases left between them. This CDR3 has 13 amino acids. The germline V gene encodes CDR1 MDHEN and CDR2 SYDVKM. The CDR3 nucleotides are TGTGCCAGCAGTTGGTTCAGGGGCTACGAGCAGTACTTC. This gives the protein CASSWFRGYEQYF.

This clonotype was observed a few times. V and J are TRBV7-2 and TRBJ1-5, with D hard to call. The CDR3 spans 16 residues. CDR1 and CDR2 (germline): SGHTA, FQGNSA. V was pared by 3 bases and J by 0 bases, with 12 bases between. CDR3: CASSFGVQDSNQPQHF. Written as DNA, the CDR3 is TGTGCCAGCAGCTTCGGGGTTCAGGATAGCAATCAGCCCCAGCATTTT.

V gene TRBV2 combines with J gene TRBJ1-2; the D is unclear. This CDR3 has 14 residues. Germline CDR1 SNHLY, CDR2 FYNNEI. The V end was cut by 3 bases, the J end by 4 bases, with 12 bases between. In DNA, the CDR3 is TGTGCCAGCAGTGATTTTCAGGAAGGCTATGGCTACACCTTC. Translated, it gives CASSDFQEGYGYTF.

The CDR3 protein is CASSLRHLGRKNTEAFF. CDR3 DNA: TGTGCCAGCAGTTTACGACACCTGGGTCGGAAAAACACTGAAGCTTTCTTT. The J gene is TRBJ1-1, the V gene TRBV6-1; D call uncertain. Per the germline V gene, CDR1 is MNHNS and CDR2 is SASEGT. V was trimmed by 5 bases and J by 2 bases, leaving 21 bases between them. The CDR3 has 17 amino acids.

The chain couples TRBV12-3 or TRBV12-4 to TRBJ2-2, with 8 bases that match TRBD1. This CDR3 comprises 15 residues. The V gene end was trimmed by 4 bases and the J gene end by 7 bases; junction bases not matched to a gene: 8. In nucleotides, the CDR3 is TGTGCCAGCAGTTCAGGGGGCGTGAGCAGCGGGGAGCTGTTTTTT. Amino acid sequence: CASSSGGVSSGELFF.

This clonotype was seen ten or more times. The V gene is TRBV7-2, the J gene TRBJ1-2; D is uncertain. The V end lost 5 bases, the J end lost 8 bases, and 12 bases lay between the germline ends. The germline V gene encodes CDR1 SGHTA and CDR2 FQGNSA. The CDR3 is 12 amino acids. In DNA, the CDR3 is TGTGCCAGCAGCCCGAGGACTCAGGGCTACACCTTC. Translating it yields CASSPRTQGYTF. Variable domain in full (rest from reference TRBV7-2 and TRBJ1-2): GAGVSQSPSNKVTEKGKDVELRCDPISGHTALYWYRQSLGQGLEFLIYFQGNSAPDKSGLPSDRFSAERTGGSVSTLTIQRTQQEDSAVYLCASSPRTQGYTFGSGTRLTVV.

V gene TRBV28 combines with J gene TRBJ2-3, with 9 bases that match TRBD2. The CDR3 length is 14 residues. Per the germline V gene, CDR1 is MDHEN and CDR2 is SYDVKM. Unmatched junction bases numbered 11, after V lost 9 bases and J lost 7 bases. Written as DNA, the CDR3 is TGTGCCAGTTCAGAAGCCGGGACTAGCCATACGCAGTATTTT. Residues: CASSEAGTSHTQYF. Together with reference TRBV28 and TRBJ2-3, the CDR3 gives the full variable domain: DVKVTQSSRYLVKRTGEKVFLECVQDMDHENMFWYRQDPGLGLRLIYFSYDVKMKEKGDIPEGYSVSREKKERFSLILESASTNQTSMYLCASSEAGTSHTQYFGPGTRLTVL.

This clonotype was seen more than once but under ten times. This chain connects TRBV29-1 to TRBJ2-5; D perhaps matches TRBD2 (5 bases). The CDR3 runs to 13 residues. CDR1 and CDR2 (germline): SQVTM, ANQGSEA. Deletions cut 1 base from V and 7 bases from J, with 13 bases between. In DNA, the CDR3 is TGCAGCGTTGAAGTTGGCCTAGAGGGGACCCAGTACTTC. Its protein product is CSVEVGLEGTQYF.

This chain joins TRBV5-1 and TRBJ2-2; D is unresolved. Looked up from germline, CDR1 is SGHRS and CDR2 is YFSETQ. Deletions cut 2 bases from V and 7 bases from J, with 12 bases between. The CDR3 covers 14 residues. The CDR3 DNA is TGCGCCAGCAGCTTACGGACCCCCGGCGGGGAGCTGTTTTTT. Translated, it gives CASSLRTPGGELFF.

This clonotype has a handful of counts. V usage is TRBV7-8 and J usage is TRBJ2-1; no firm D call. CDR1 and CDR2 from the germline V gene are SGHVS and FQNEAQ. The CDR3 length is 13 residues. V gave up 1 base and J gave up 7 bases, with 8 bases separating them. The CDR3 protein is CASSLGPINEQFF. CDR3 bases: TGTGCCAGCAGCTTAGGTCCGATTAATGAGCAGTTCTTC.

This clonotype has a count of ten or more. This chain links TRBV6-5 with TRBJ2-2; TRBD1 matches 9 bases. Per germline, CDR1 MNHEY and CDR2 SVGAGI. Trimming cost V 5 bases and J 2 bases; bases outside gene matches: 6. The length of the CDR3 is 16 residues. The CDR3 DNA is TGTGCCAGCAGTCACCCGGGACAGGGCAACACCGGGGAGCTGTTTTTT. Translated: CASSHPGQGNTGELFF.

The sample holds many counts of this clonotype. The V gene is TRBV19, the J gene TRBJ1-1; D is perhaps TRBD1 (5 bases). The CDR3 length is 17 residues. The germline gives CDR1 LNHDA, CDR2 SQIVND (reference sequence). Deletions cut 3 bases from V and 3 bases from J, with 20 bases between. CDR3 sequence reads: CASSILGHHLKYTEAFF. Written as DNA, the CDR3 is TGTGCCAGTAGTATTCTCGGACACCACCTAAAGTACACTGAAGCTTTCTTT.

The chain recombines TRBV12-3 or TRBV12-4 with TRBJ2-3, with 7 nucleotides matching TRBD2. The CDR3 consists of 16 residues. V lost 2 bases to trimming and J lost 3 bases; unmatched junction nucleotides: 8. DNA of the CDR3: TGTGCCAGCAGTTTATTGGCGGGAGAGCCTACAGATACGCAGTATTTT. This gives the protein CASSLLAGEPTDTQYF.

This clonotype was seen a few times. The gene calls are TRBV6-5 and TRBJ1-5; TRBD1 matches at 11 bases. The germline gives CDR1 MNHEY, CDR2 SVGAGI. The CDR3 consists of 18 residues. Trimming took 5 bases from V and 0 from J; bases not matched to a gene: 9. This chain's CDR3 is CASSPRDRGLYSNQPQHF. CDR3 sequence (DNA): TGTGCCAGCAGTCCCCGGGACAGGGGGTTGTATAGCAATCAGCCCCAGCATTTT.

The rearrangement uses TRBV7-9 and TRBJ1-2; D is ambiguous. CDR1 SEHNR and CDR2 FQNEAQ come from the germline V gene (reference sequence). Trimming took 4 bases from V and 4 from J, leaving 19 bases between them. This CDR3 is 16 amino acids long. The CDR3 nucleotides are TGTGCCAGCAGCTCCCAAGTCCAGACACCGATCTATGGCTACACCTTC. As protein: CASSSQVQTPIYGYTF.

The gene calls are TRBV4-1 and TRBJ2-1, with TRBD1 matching 9 bases. The CDR3 consists of 16 residues. V shed 3 bases and J 4 bases; nucleotides not matched to a gene: 7. Germline V gives CDR1 MGHRA, CDR2 YSYEKL. In DNA, the CDR3 is TGCGCCAGCAGCCAGGAGGACAGGGGAGGGTACAATGAGCAGTTCTTC. This encodes CASSQEDRGGYNEQFF.